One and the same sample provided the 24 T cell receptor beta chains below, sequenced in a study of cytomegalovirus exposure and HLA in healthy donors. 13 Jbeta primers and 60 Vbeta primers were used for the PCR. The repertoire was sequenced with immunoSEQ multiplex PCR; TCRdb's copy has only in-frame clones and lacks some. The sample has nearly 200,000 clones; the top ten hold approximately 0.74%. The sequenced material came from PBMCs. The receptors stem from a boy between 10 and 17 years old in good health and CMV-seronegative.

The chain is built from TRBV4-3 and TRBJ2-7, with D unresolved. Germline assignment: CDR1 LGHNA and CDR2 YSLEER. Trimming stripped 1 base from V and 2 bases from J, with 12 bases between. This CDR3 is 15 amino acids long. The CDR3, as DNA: TGCGCCAGCAGCCAAGTTCAGGCAAATACCTACGAGCAGTACTTC. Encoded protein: CASSQVQANTYEQYF.

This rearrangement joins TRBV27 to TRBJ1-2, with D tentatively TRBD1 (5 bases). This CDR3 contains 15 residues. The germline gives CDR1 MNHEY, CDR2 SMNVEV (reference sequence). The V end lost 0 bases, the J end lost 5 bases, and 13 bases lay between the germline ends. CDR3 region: CASSLSAERGYGYTF. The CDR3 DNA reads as TGTGCCAGCAGTTTATCGGCAGAACGGGGGTATGGCTACACCTTC.

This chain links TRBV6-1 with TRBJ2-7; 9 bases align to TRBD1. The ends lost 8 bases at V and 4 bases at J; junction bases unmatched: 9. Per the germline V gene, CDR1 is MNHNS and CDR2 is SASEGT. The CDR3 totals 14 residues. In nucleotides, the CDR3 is TGTGCCAGCGGTCAAGGACAGGGGAGGTACGAGCAGTACTTC. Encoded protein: CASGQGQGRYEQYF.

CDR3 in DNA: TGTGCCACCAGCAGGCGACCGACTAGCGGGATGACAGATACGCAGTATTTT. Residues: CATSRRPTSGMTDTQYF. The genes are TRBV15 and TRBJ2-3; 11 bases map to TRBD2. Trimming removed 3 bases from V and 3 bases from J; junction bases left unmatched: 8. Germline CDR1 and CDR2: LNHNV and YYDKDF (reference sequence). CDR3 length equals 17 residues.

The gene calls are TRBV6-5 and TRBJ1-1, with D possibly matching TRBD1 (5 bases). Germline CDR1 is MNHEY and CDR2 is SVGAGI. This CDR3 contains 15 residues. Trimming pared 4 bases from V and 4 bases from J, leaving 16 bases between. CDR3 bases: TGTGCCAGCAGTTGGCGCCGCCTTACAGGCACTGAAGCTTTCTTT. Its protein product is CASSWRRLTGTEAFF.

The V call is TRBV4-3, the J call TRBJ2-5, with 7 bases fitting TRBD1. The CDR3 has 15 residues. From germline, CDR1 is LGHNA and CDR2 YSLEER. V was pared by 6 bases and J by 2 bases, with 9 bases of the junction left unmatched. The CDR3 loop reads CASSVGGGGQETQYF. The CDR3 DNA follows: TGCGCCAGCAGTGTAGGGGGCGGTGGACAAGAGACCCAGTACTTC.

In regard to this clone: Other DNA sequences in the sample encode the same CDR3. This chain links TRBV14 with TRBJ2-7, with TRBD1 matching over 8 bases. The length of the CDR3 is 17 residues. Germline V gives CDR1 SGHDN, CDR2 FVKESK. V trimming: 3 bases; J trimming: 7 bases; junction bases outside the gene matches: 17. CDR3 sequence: CASSQATTGQEQEEQYF. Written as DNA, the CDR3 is TGTGCCAGCAGCCAGGCGACCACGGGACAGGAGCAGGAAGAGCAGTACTTC. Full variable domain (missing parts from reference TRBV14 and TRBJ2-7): EAGVTQFPSHSVIEKGQTVTLRCDPISGHDNLYWYRRVMGKEIKFLLHFVKESKQDESGMPNNRFLAERTGGTYSTLKVQPAELEDSGVYFCASSQATTGQEQEEQYFGPGTRLTVT.

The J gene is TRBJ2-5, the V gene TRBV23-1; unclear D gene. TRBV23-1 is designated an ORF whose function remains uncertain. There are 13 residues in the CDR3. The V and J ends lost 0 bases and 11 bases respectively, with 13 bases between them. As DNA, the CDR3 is TGCGCCAGCAGTCAATCGAATAGGAACGGGCAGTACTTC. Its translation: CASSQSNRNGQYF.

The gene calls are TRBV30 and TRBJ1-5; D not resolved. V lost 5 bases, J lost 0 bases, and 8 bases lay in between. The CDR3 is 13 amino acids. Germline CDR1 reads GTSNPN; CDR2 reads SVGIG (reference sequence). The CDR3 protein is CAWSLDSNQPQHF. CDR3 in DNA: TGTGCCTGGTCCCTAGATAGCAATCAGCCCCAGCATTTT. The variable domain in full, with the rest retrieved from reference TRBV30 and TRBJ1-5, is SQTIHQWPATLVQPVGSPLSLECTVEGTSNPNLYWYRQAAGRGLQLLFYSVGIGQISSEVPQNLSASRPQDRQFILSSKKLLLSDSGFYLCAWSLDSNQPQHFGDGTRLSIL.

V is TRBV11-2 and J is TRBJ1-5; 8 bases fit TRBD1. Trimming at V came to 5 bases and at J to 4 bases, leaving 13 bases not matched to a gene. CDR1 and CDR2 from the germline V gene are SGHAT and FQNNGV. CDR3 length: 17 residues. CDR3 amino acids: CASSPGPDRGLNQPQHF. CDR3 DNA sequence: TGTGCCAGCAGCCCAGGCCCCGACAGGGGACTAAATCAGCCCCAGCATTTT.

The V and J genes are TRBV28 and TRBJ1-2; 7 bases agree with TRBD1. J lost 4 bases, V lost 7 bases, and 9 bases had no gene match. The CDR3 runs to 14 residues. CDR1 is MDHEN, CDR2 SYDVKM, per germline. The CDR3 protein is CASTSEGAIYGYTF. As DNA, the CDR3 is TGTGCCAGCACTTCAGAGGGGGCCATCTATGGCTACACCTTC.

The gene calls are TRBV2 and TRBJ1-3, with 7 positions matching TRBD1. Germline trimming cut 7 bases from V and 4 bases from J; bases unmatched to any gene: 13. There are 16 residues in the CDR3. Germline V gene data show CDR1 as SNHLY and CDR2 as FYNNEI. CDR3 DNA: TGTGCCAGCATTGTGGGACAGTCATTGGTGGGAAACACCATATATTTT. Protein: CASIVGQSLVGNTIYF.

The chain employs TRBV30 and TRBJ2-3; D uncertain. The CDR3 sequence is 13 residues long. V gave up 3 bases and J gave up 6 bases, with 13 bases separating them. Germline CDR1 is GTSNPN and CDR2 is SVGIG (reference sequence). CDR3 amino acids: CAWSDQLRDTQYF. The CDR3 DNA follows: TGTGCCTGGAGCGACCAACTGAGGGATACGCAGTATTTT.

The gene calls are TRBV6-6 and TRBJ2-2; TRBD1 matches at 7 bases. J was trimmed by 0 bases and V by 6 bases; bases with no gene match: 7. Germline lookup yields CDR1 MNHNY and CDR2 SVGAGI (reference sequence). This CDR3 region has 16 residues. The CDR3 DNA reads TGTGCCAGCAGCCTCGGACAGGCGACGAACACCGGGGAGCTGTTTTTT. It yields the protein CASSLGQATNTGELFF.

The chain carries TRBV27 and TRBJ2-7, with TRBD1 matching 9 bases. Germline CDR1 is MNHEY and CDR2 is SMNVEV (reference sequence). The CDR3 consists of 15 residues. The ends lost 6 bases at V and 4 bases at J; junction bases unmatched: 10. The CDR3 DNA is TGTGCCAGCAGCTCACGGACAGGGGCCATATACGAGCAGTACTTC. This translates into CASSSRTGAIYEQYF.

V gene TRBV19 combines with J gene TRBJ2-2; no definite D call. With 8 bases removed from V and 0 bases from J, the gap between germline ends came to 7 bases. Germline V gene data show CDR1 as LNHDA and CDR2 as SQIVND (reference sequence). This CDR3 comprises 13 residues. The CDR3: CASSRSNTGELFF. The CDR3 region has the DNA TGTGCCAGTTCTAGGTCGAACACCGGGGAGCTGTTTTTT.

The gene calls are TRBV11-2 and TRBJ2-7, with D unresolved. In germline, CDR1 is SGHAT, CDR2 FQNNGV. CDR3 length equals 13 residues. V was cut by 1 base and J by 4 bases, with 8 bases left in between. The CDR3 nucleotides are TGTGCCAGCAGCTTAGGGGCGCCTTACGAGCAGTACTTC. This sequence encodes CASSLGAPYEQYF.

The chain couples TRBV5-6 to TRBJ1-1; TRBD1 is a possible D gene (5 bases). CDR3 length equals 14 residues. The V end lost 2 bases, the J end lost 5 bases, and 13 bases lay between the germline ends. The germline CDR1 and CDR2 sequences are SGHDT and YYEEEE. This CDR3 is CASSFGRAETEAFF. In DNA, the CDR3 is TGTGCCAGCAGCTTCGGCAGGGCCGAGACTGAAGCTTTCTTT.

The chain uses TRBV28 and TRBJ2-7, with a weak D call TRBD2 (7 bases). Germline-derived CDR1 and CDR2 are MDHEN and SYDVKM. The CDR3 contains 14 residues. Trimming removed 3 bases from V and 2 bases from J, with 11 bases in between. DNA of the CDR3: TGTGCCAGCAGTTTTTCGGGGGGCGCCTACGAGCAGTACTTC. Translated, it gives CASSFSGGAYEQYF.

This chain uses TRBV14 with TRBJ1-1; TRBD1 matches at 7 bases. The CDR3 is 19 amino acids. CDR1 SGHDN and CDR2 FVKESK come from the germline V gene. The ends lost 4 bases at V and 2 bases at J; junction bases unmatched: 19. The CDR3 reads CASSRGGMEGAAPNTEAFF. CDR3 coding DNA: TGTGCCAGCAGCCGGGGAGGTATGGAGGGGGCCGCACCCAACACTGAAGCTTTCTTT.

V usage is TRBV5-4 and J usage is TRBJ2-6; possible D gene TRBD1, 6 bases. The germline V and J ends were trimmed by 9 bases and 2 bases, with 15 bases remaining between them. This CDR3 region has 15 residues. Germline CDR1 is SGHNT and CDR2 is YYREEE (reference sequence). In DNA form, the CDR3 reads TGTGCCAACGGAGACAGGTCCACTGGGGCCAACGTCCTGACTTTC. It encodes CANGDRSTGANVLTF.

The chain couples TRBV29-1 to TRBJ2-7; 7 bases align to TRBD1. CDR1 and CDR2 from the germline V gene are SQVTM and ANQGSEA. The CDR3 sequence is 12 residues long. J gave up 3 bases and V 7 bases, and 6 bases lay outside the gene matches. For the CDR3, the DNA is TGCAGCGCCCTAGGGGGCATCTACGAGCAGTACTTC. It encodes CSALGGIYEQYF.

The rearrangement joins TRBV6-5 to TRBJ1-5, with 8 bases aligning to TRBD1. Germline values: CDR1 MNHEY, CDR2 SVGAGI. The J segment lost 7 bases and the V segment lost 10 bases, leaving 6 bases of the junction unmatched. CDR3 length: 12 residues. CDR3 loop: CANNSGGQPQHF. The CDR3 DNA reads TGTGCCAACAATTCAGGGGGCCAGCCCCAGCATTTT.

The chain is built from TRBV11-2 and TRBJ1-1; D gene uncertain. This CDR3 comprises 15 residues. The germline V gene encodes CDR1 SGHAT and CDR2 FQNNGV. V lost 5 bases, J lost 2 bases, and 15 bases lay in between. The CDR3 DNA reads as TGTGCCAGCAGCCTCTTAGGAGATATTAACACTGAAGCTTTCTTT. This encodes CASSLLGDINTEAFF.